This TCR beta chain came from a study of cytomegalovirus exposure and HLA in healthy donors (TCRdb year 2017). Describing the broader study: An earlier analysis of approximately 640 of the donors reported more than 250 Gb of sequence data and some 100 million unique TCR beta sequences from about 200 million T cells. An early release covering just under 650 HLA-typed donors comprised approximately 290 gigabases of sequencing data and approximately 85 million unique TCR sequences. In addition to the first cohort of 500 to 850 subjects, a separate validation cohort of approximately 110 different subjects was used. Both class I and class II loci were covered by HLA typing, at four-digit resolution. The later analysis used no new phenotypic data to find candidate immune exposures, relying instead on TCR beta sequences and their occurrence across donors. Typing coverage varied by locus: 629-630 donors for A, B, C, DRB1 and DQB1; roughly 510 for DQA1; more than 600 for DPA1; approximately 450 for DPB1. High-throughput TCR immunosequencing, statistical association of individual TCRs with disease status, and machine learning were combined to predict cytomegalovirus infection status. To study patterns of TCR occurrence, a later analysis re-analyzed previously published TCR beta repertoires from 700 or so donors and added high-resolution HLA genotyping. An earlier analysis of about 620 of the donors applied high-throughput TCR beta sequencing to assess whether each TCR beta V gene segment acted as functional or pseudogenic. Roughly 5 DR-DQ haplotypes were handled as single units for association and clustering, since linkage in the cohort was strong. Using immunosequencing, the study profiled T cell repertoires from 666 subjects and related those repertoires to cytomegalovirus serostatus. Among the roughly 370 genotyped donors, approximately 77% belonged to the genetic ancestry cluster associated with self-reported Caucasian donors. Every discovery cohort repertoire had been produced on one sequencing platform. Donor age, sex, ethnicity and CMV serostatus were collected together with the repertoire data. The aim of the study was to test whether cataloging public T cell receptors could identify signatures of past pathogen exposure. Among 300 to 500 genotyped donors of the cohort, an average of around 220,000 unique TCR beta nucleotide sequences was sequenced per donor, of which about 19% were non-productive. Genome-wide SNP genotypes for about 60% of the 666 donors were used in a later genetic analysis, which treated that subset as a discovery cohort. What the study reported, not specific to this receptor: In a later analysis, most CMV-associated TCR beta chains were found to appear HLA-restricted, with HLA associations seemingly driven largely by CMV exposure. Roughly uniform sequencing depth across donors was assumed in presence/absence analyses, although this assumption may not hold. According to the authors, the approach could potentially be generalized to other disease states and immunological phenotypes. In this cohort, only TCR beta chains were sequenced, and detectable features were limited by the absence of alpha or paired-chain data. In both the original and validation cohorts, the classifier was reported to diagnose cytomegalovirus status with high specificity and sensitivity. In an earlier analysis of approximately 600 of the donors, most TCR beta V segments were observed in productive rearrangements about 90% or about 30% of the time, broadly matching IMGT annotations. Several of the top co-occurrence clusters appeared to be linked to parvovirus B19, influenza, CMV and Epstein-Barr virus, according to a later analysis. Linkage disequilibrium might explain the correlated functional status among segregating V segments, but an unknown experimental factor could not be excluded. A few of the identified cytomegalovirus-associated TCR beta chains were confirmed in vitro to be specific for cytomegalovirus antigens. In a later genetic analysis, fewer N-insertions in productive TCRs were reported among donors in an Asian-associated ancestry cluster than the roughly 700-donor mean. Compared with equally common non-associated chains, HLA-associated TCR beta chains in a later analysis were more clonally expanded and had lower generation probabilities. For the cohort, immune exposure information was limited to CMV serostatus. Because HLA typing was unavailable for some donors at each locus, only the typed subset was used in association tests. According to a later analysis, TCR association rates differed among HLA loci, with DRB1 alleles showing the most associated TCRs and HLA-C alleles showing the fewest. Most TCR sequences were seen in very few donors, while some public TCRs were found in many individuals. An association between a missense DCLRE1C variant and V-gene and J-gene trimming of TCR beta chains was found in a later genetic analysis and replicated in an independent cohort. Some IMGT-functional V segments, including TRBV6-2 and TRBV6-3, could not be told apart with the 87-base-pair reads, so those segments were excluded. At a false discovery rate of 0.05, a later analysis linked about 16,000 TCR beta sequences to specific HLA alleles. A cluster of highly shared sequence variants was judged likely to represent a technical artifact of the sequencing pipeline. In the study, some 180 TCR beta chains were listed as associated with cytomegalovirus. Over 15 rarely observed V segments, including chromosome 9 orphons, were excluded from the earlier analysis of some 590 of the donors because counts were too low. When HLA alleles, especially DR and DQ, strongly co-occurred, attributing TCR associations to individual alleles was difficult. A further reported finding was that TCR beta sequences accurately predicted the HLA-A and HLA-B alleles for most subjects in the first cohort.

According to the germline V gene, CDR1 reads SGHTA and CDR2 reads FQGNSA. The trim is 7 bases for V and 3 bases for J, with a gap of 10 bases between the germline ends. The CDR3 goes from the cysteine to the phenylalanine over 13 residues. Just CDR3 DNA is preserved here, 39 bases in frame from base 1. The cohort consisted of 600 to 750 healthy bone marrow donors. At the time of sampling, every cohort member was nominally healthy, though immune exposures that went unrecorded were likely present. The donor was CMV seronegative and was included in the group of about 350 seronegative cohort members. Each donor provided a peripheral blood sample, and peripheral blood mononuclear cells were used for TCR beta sequencing. Genomic DNA extraction from the blood cell samples was performed with the Qiagen DNeasy Blood Extraction Kit. With respect to this clone: Its cognate antigen has yet to be identified. Qualities for individual bases were not recorded, and no much larger clone is one base off.

Libraries were prepared through the immunoSEQ multiplex PCR assay. The multiplex PCR relied on a mix of 60 forward primers for TCR Vbeta segments and 13 reverse primers for TCR Jbeta segments. Amplification of the CDR3 region of rearranged TCR beta genes was performed with a multiplex PCR assay on genomic DNA. Amplified TCR beta libraries were sequenced as 87-base-pair reads on the Illumina HiSeq System. The study's own analysis went as follows. In a later analysis, some 80 million unique TCR beta chains were counted across the roughly 670 repertoires, and roughly 11 million of these chains were shared by at least two donors. Raw reads were error-corrected and collapsed into unique sequences with a nearest-neighbor algorithm that merged closely related sequences to remove PCR and sequencing errors. CDR3 sequences were aligned to IMGT reference sequences to assign V, D and J gene segments. For a sequence to be retained, a match of at least six nucleotides to both a V gene segment and a J gene segment was required. Rearrangements were classified as productive when the CDR3 lacked stop codons and remained in frame with V and J, and all other rearrangements were classified as non-productive. CDR3 was defined by IMGT convention, running from the second conserved V-encoded cysteine to the conserved J-encoded phenylalanine. In an earlier analysis of around 570 of the donors, sequences lacking an unambiguous match to a single V gene segment were excluded. In an earlier analysis of around 590 of the donors, a V segment was called functional when productive rearrangements were above 56.7%, and segregating when the standard deviation between donors exceeded 5%. To diagnose cytomegalovirus status from the catalog of TCR beta chain sequences, a statistical classification framework was built. V and J gene assignment, in a later analysis, came from comparing TCR nucleotide sequences with IMGT/GENE-DB human TR gene sequences. In a later analysis, CDR3 sequences and most-parsimonious VDJ recombination scenarios were assigned using the TCRdist pipeline. In a later analysis, every TCR beta chain was defined by the combination of its CDR3 amino acid sequence and its V-gene family, and reads without a unique V-gene family were dropped. In a later analysis, 450 to 600 highly shared, low-generation-probability nucleotide sequences were removed to address suspected cross-contamination and a sequencing artifact. For each public chain, a later analysis derived a clonal expansion index from normalized ranks of inferred template counts within each repertoire. Generation probabilities in a later analysis came from a VDJ recombination model fitted to out-of-frame rearrangements, and those results were checked against IGoR. Hypergeometric tests were used in a later analysis to score TCR-TCR, TCR-HLA and TCR-CMV co-occurrence, with a repertoire-size bias correction applied to the TCR pairs. To estimate false discovery rates, a later analysis permuted the HLA or CMV assignments 20 times. A later analysis grouped co-occurring TCRs with DBSCAN, adding TCRdist sequence similarity when clustering within HLA-allele-positive subsets. Repertoires with fewer than 30,000 or more than 120,000 public chains, plus five repertoires with anomalous nucleotide sharing, were excluded from co-occurrence clustering. The source is immuneACCESS, and TCRdb retained only in-frame sequences with V and J called. Part of the clones is not carried over; for the studies checked, unresolved V genes explain less than half of this, and the remainder is unexplained. V and J calls and clone size come straight from that table; D and trimming were deduced from the DNA. This sample comprises under 150,000 clones, roughly 79% of them detected only once. The top ten clones comprise about 0.7% of the sample.

The chain couples TRBV7-2 to TRBJ1-5; possibly the D gene is TRBD1, per 6 matching bases. This clonotype was sampled from a man younger than 35 in good health and CMV-seronegative. Sequencing input: PBMCs. The nucleotide sequence is given as TGTGCCAGCAACCGACAGGACAATCAGCCCCAGCATTTT. It encodes CASNRQDNQPQHF. With the portions outside the CDR3 filled from the reference TRBV7-2 and TRBJ1-5 genes, the complete variable region becomes GAGVSQSPSNKVTEKGKDVELRCDPISGHTALYWYRQSLGQGLEFLIYFQGNSAPDKSGLPSDRFSAERTGGSVSTLTIQRTQQEDSAVYLCASNRQDNQPQHFGDGTRLSIL.